A selection of T cell receptor beta chains follows, all from one sample in a study of T cells after yellow fever vaccination. TCRdb used MiXCR to reprocess the 5' RACE reads, holding one entry per CDR3 protein. The sample lists more than 300,000 distinct CDR3 sequences; around 11% were seen once. The source material was CD4+ T cells sorted from PBMCs, sampled 45 days after the yellow fever booster vaccination. These receptors all come from a man aged 18-30 years who received the YFV17D yellow fever vaccine. Both conserved end residues are part of each CDR3. The D gene is left open where the match is weak. For some rows the clone size is stated as once, few or many, or as a class when expanded; others skip it.

D gene: NA; V gene: TRBV11-2; clone size: NA; J gene: TRBJ1-1; CDR3 protein: CASSISYSYGEAFF; CDR3 DNA: TGTGCCAGCAGCATAAGTTACTCATACGGTGAAGCTTTCTTT
D gene: NA; V gene: TRBV24-1; clone size: few; J gene: TRBJ2-1; CDR3 protein: CATSDDQGEFF; CDR3 DNA: TGTGCCACCAGTGACGACCAGGGCGAGTTCTTC
D gene: NA; V gene: TRBV9; clone size: few; J gene: TRBJ2-1; CDR3 protein: CASTSGFLYNEQFF; CDR3 DNA: TGTGCCAGCACCTCAGGGTTCCTCTACAATGAGCAGTTCTTC
D gene: NA; V gene: TRBV7-7; clone size: few; J gene: TRBJ2-5; CDR3 protein: CASSSGPASQETQYF; CDR3 DNA: TGTGCCAGCAGCTCGGGACCGGCATCCCAAGAGACCCAGTACTTC
D gene: NA; V gene: TRBV28; clone size: many; J gene: TRBJ2-7; CDR3 protein: CASRISYEQYF; CDR3 DNA: TGTGCCAGCAGGATCTCCTACGAGCAGTACTTC
D gene: TRBD1; V gene: TRBV7-9; clone size: many; J gene: TRBJ2-2; CDR3 protein: CASSSWDRARRTGELFF; CDR3 DNA: TGTGCCAGCAGCTCCTGGGACAGGGCGAGACGCACCGGGGAGCTGTTTTTT
D gene: TRBD1; V gene: TRBV10-3; clone size: NA; J gene: TRBJ1-1; CDR3 protein: CAISEATTGGLAFF; CDR3 DNA: TGTGCCATCAGTGAGGCTACGACAGGGGGATTGGCTTTCTTT
D gene: NA; V gene: TRBV12-3/TRBV12-4; clone size: few; J gene: TRBJ2-2; CDR3 protein: CASSPGWGANTGELFF; CDR3 DNA: TGTGCCAGCAGTCCTGGATGGGGGGCGAACACCGGGGAGCTGTTTTTT
D gene: NA; V gene: TRBV9; clone size: NA; J gene: TRBJ2-2; CDR3 protein: CASSVVVGGTGELFF; CDR3 DNA: TGTGCCAGCAGCGTAGTGGTGGGGGGCACCGGGGAGCTGTTTTTT
D gene: TRBD1; V gene: TRBV10-3; clone size: NA; J gene: TRBJ1-5; CDR3 protein: CAISESRTGRVYQPQHF; CDR3 DNA: TGTGCCATCAGTGAGTCGCGGACAGGACGGGTCTATCAGCCCCAGCATTTT
D gene: TRBD1; V gene: TRBV20-1; clone size: many; J gene: TRBJ1-6; CDR3 protein: CSARDRGDSPLHF; CDR3 DNA: TGCAGTGCTCGTGACAGGGGAGATTCACCCCTCCACTTT
D gene: NA; V gene: TRBV2; clone size: few; J gene: TRBJ1-5; CDR3 protein: CASSPRGGSNQPQHF; CDR3 DNA: TGTGCCAGCAGCCCCAGGGGAGGGAGCAATCAGCCCCAGCATTTT
D gene: NA; V gene: TRBV13; clone size: few; J gene: TRBJ2-7; CDR3 protein: CASSLEPSGSYEQYF; CDR3 DNA: TGTGCCAGCAGCCTAGAACCCTCCGGTTCCTACGAGCAGTACTTC
D gene: TRBD1; V gene: TRBV5-5; clone size: NA; J gene: TRBJ2-3; CDR3 protein: CASTTGGWADTQYF; CDR3 DNA: TGTGCCAGCACAACAGGGGGCTGGGCAGATACGCAGTATTTT
D gene: TRBD2; V gene: TRBV29-1; clone size: few; J gene: TRBJ2-3; CDR3 protein: CSVEDLGGGTDTQYF; CDR3 DNA: TGCAGCGTTGAAGATCTTGGGGGGGGGACAGATACGCAGTATTTT
D gene: NA; V gene: TRBV7-2; clone size: few; J gene: TRBJ1-3; CDR3 protein: CASSSPGGLSSGNTIYF; CDR3 DNA: TGTGCCAGCAGCTCCCCCGGGGGCCTGAGCTCTGGAAACACCATATATTTT
D gene: TRBD1; V gene: TRBV5-1; clone size: few; J gene: TRBJ1-6; CDR3 protein: CASSLSAGGADSPLHF; CDR3 DNA: TGCGCCAGCAGCTTGAGTGCAGGGGGCGCGGATTCACCCCTCCACTTT
D gene: TRBD2; V gene: TRBV4-2; clone size: NA; J gene: TRBJ2-5; CDR3 protein: CASSQREVTSGGIETQYF; CDR3 DNA: TGTGCCAGCAGCCAGAGGGAGGTAACTAGCGGGGGGATAGAGACCCAGTACTTC
D gene: NA; V gene: TRBV12-3/TRBV12-4; clone size: few; J gene: TRBJ2-7; CDR3 protein: CASSFGRGIRQYF; CDR3 DNA: TGTGCCAGCAGTTTCGGCAGGGGCATCAGGCAGTACTTC
D gene: NA; V gene: TRBV19; clone size: few; J gene: TRBJ2-6; CDR3 protein: CASSISWDGANVLTF; CDR3 DNA: TGTGCCAGTAGTATATCCTGGGACGGGGCCAACGTCCTGACTTTC